Shown below are 25 T cell receptor beta chains from a single sample sequenced in a study of CD8+ T cells in alopecia areata. Reverse transcription of extracted RNA yielded cDNA, which provided the sequencing template. Clones were sequenced by immunoSEQ multiplex PCR, and TCRdb holds only the in-frame ones, with some missing. The sample yields 160,000 or so clones, approximately 70% seen once. Material: CD8+ T cells sorted from blood, obtained at week 0. These receptors were collected from a human donor with alopecia areata.

This chain links TRBV6-5 with TRBJ2-2; weak D call: TRBD1 (5 bases). Germline CDR1 MNHEY, CDR2 SVGAGI. This CDR3 is built from 13 residues. V lost 8 bases and J 4 bases, leaving 11 bases between the germline ends. CDR3 residues: CASFWGVTGELFF. For the CDR3, the DNA is TGTGCCAGCTTTTGGGGCGTCACCGGGGAGCTGTTTTTT.

V usage is TRBV5-1 and J usage is TRBJ2-5, with 10 bases identical to TRBD2. Looked up from germline, CDR1 is SGHRS and CDR2 is YFSETQ. With 4 bases clipped from V and 1 base from J, the junction kept 7 bases outside the gene matches. The CDR3 is made up of 16 amino acids. CDR3 DNA: TGCGCCAGCAGCCTCTCTAGCGGGGGCCTCCAAGAGACCCAGTACTTC. It codes for CASSLSSGGLQETQYF.

This clone was seen only a few times. The V gene is TRBV15, the J gene TRBJ2-1, with TRBD2 as a possible D gene (5 bases). This CDR3 region has 13 residues. Trimming removed 4 bases from V and 8 bases from J, with 12 bases in between. CDR1 and CDR2 from the germline V gene are LNHNV and YYDKDF (reference sequence). The CDR3 sequence: CATSKGLGDEQFF. The DNA for the CDR3 is TGTGCCACCAGCAAAGGCCTCGGGGATGAGCAGTTCTTC.

This clone came up a few times. The genes are TRBV7-6 and TRBJ2-1; D uncertain. V shed 5 bases and J shed 2 bases, with 16 bases lying between them. The CDR3 is made up of 16 amino acids. CDR1 is SGHVS and CDR2 is FNYEAQ in the germline V gene. The CDR3 is CASSRDGPPPYNEQFF. As DNA, the CDR3 is TGTGCCAGCAGCCGAGATGGGCCACCGCCCTACAATGAGCAGTTCTTC.

V is TRBV9 and J is TRBJ1-2; TRBD1 is a possible D gene (5 bases). Trimming removed 4 bases from V and 3 bases from J, with 13 bases in between. This CDR3 contains 14 residues. Germline-derived CDR1 and CDR2 are SGDLS and YYNGEE. CDR3 residues: CASSPLLGDYGYTF. The DNA of the CDR3 is TGTGCCAGCAGCCCCCTGTTGGGGGACTATGGCTACACCTTC.

The chain employs TRBV7-6 and TRBJ2-1; TRBD2 is a possible D gene (6 bases). Germline-derived CDR1 and CDR2 are SGHVS and FNYEAQ. V was cut by 1 base and J by 2 bases, with 9 bases left in between. CDR3 length: 15 residues. The CDR3 DNA reads as TGTGCCAGCAGCTTAGGGGGGGTCCCCTACAATGAGCAGTTCTTC. This gives the protein CASSLGGVPYNEQFF.

This clone has a handful of counts. This chain connects TRBV4-1 to TRBJ2-7; D is unclear. Per the germline V gene, CDR1 is MGHRA and CDR2 is YSYEKL. Trimming removed 2 bases at V and 2 bases at J, with 7 bases between. The CDR3 is made up of 13 amino acids. CDR3 DNA sequence: TGCGCCAGCAGCCAACCGAGCACCTACGAGCAGTACTTC. Protein sequence: CASSQPSTYEQYF.

The rearrangement links TRBV7-9 to TRBJ1-1, with D uncertain. CDR1 and CDR2 from the germline V gene are SEHNR and FQNEAQ (reference sequence). The CDR3 has 12 amino acids. Trimming stripped 5 bases from V and 10 bases from J, with 14 bases between. This CDR3 is CASSSVKAGAFF. In DNA form, the CDR3 reads TGTGCCAGCAGCAGTGTGAAAGCTGGAGCTTTCTTT. The full variable domain, in which reference TRBV7-9 and TRBJ1-1 provide the parts outside the CDR3, is DTGVSQNPRHKITKRGQNVTFRCDPISEHNRLYWYRQTLGQGPEFLTYFQNEAQLEKSRLLSDRFSAERPKGSFSTLEIQRTEQGDSAMYLCASSSVKAGAFFGQGTRLTVV.

This chain links TRBV13 with TRBJ2-5; 8 bases are shared with TRBD2. Germline CDR1 and CDR2: PRHDT and FYEKMQ (reference sequence). The CDR3 spans 14 residues. The V segment lost 7 bases and the J segment 5 bases; nucleotides outside the gene matches: 9. CDR3 residues: CASTFGGAGETQYF. CDR3 in DNA: TGTGCCAGCACCTTCGGGGGGGCCGGGGAGACCCAGTACTTC.

This clone was seen only once. The rearrangement uses TRBV7-6 and TRBJ1-1; no clear D gene. CDR1 is SGHVS, CDR2 FNYEAQ, per germline. The CDR3 totals 13 residues. Trimming shortened V by 1 base and J by 2 bases, and 5 bases separated the two germline ends. The CDR3: CASSLEGNTEAFF. For the CDR3, the DNA is TGTGCCAGCAGCTTAGAAGGCAACACTGAAGCTTTCTTT.

The V call is TRBV15, the J call TRBJ1-1; 7 bases are a match to TRBD1. V lost 5 bases to trimming and J lost 2 bases; unmatched junction nucleotides: 5. Per the germline V gene, CDR1 is LNHNV and CDR2 is YYDKDF (reference sequence). The CDR3 runs 14 residues. The CDR3 bases are TGTGCCACCAGCTCGCGGACAGGCAACACTGAAGCTTTCTTT. Residues: CATSSRTGNTEAFF. The full variable domain, completed using reference TRBV15 and TRBJ1-1, is DAMVIQNPRYQVTQFGKPVTLSCSQTLNHNVMYWYQQKSSQAPKLLFHYYDKDFNNEADTPDNFQSRRPNTSFCFLDIRSPGLGDTAMYLCATSSRTGNTEAFFGQGTRLTVV.

The chain has TRBV7-9 and TRBJ2-7, with 9 bases that match TRBD1. V was pared by 6 bases and J by 6 bases, with 3 bases of the junction left unmatched. This CDR3 has 12 amino acids. CDR1 SEHNR and CDR2 FQNEAQ come from the germline V gene (reference sequence). CDR3 bases: TGTGCCAGCAGTGACAGGGGGAGCGAGCAGTACTTC. Translation: CASSDRGSEQYF.

The chain recombines TRBV13 with TRBJ2-7, with D unclear. Per germline, CDR1 PRHDT and CDR2 FYEKMQ (reference sequence). The CDR3 length is 15 residues. V was pared by 0 bases and J by 1 base, with 10 bases between. The CDR3 sequence: CASSLGALGSYEQYF. DNA of the CDR3: TGTGCCAGCAGCTTAGGAGCCCTCGGGTCCTACGAGCAGTACTTC.

This chain uses TRBV7-9 with TRBJ2-7, with D possibly matching TRBD2 (6 bases). There are 14 residues in the CDR3. The V gene lost 5 bases and the J gene lost 3 bases, with 14 bases spanning the gap. Germline V gene lookup returns CDR1 SEHNR and CDR2 FQNEAQ (reference sequence). The CDR3 coding sequence is TGTGCCAGCAGCCTAGAAGGAGGGAGCTACGAGCAGTACTTC. Its translation is CASSLEGGSYEQYF.

This chain links TRBV4-1 with TRBJ1-6; a possible D gene is TRBD1 (5 bases). The CDR3 covers 16 residues. V was pared by 0 bases and J by 6 bases, with 12 bases between. Germline V gene data show CDR1 as MGHRA and CDR2 as YSYEKL. As DNA, the CDR3 is TGCGCCAGCAGCCAAGATTGGGGCAGGACTAATTCACCCCTCCACTTT. It encodes CASSQDWGRTNSPLHF.

The V call is TRBV2, the J call TRBJ1-5; 7 bases fit TRBD1. Per the germline V gene, CDR1 is SNHLY and CDR2 is FYNNEI. The CDR3 consists of 17 residues. J lost 2 bases, V lost 0 bases, and 7 bases had no gene match. Written as DNA, the CDR3 is TGTGCCAGCAGTGAAGCTCCCAGGGGGTCCGGCAATCAGCCCCAGCATTTT. Its translation is CASSEAPRGSGNQPQHF. Based on the CDR3 plus reference TRBV2 and TRBJ1-5, the full variable domain is EPEVTQTPSHQVTQMGQEVILRCVPISNHLYFYWYRQILGQKVEFLVSFYNNEISEKSEIFDDQFSVERPDGSNFTLKIRSTKLEDSAMYFCASSEAPRGSGNQPQHFGDGTRLSIL.

The chain couples TRBV2 to TRBJ2-7, with 7 bases aligning to TRBD2. This CDR3 comprises 13 residues. Germline V gene lookup returns CDR1 SNHLY and CDR2 FYNNEI. Trimming at V came to 7 bases and at J to 3 bases, leaving 6 bases not matched to a gene. CDR3 DNA sequence: TGTGCCAGCAAGGAGCGGGGCATCTACGAGCAGTACTTC. This encodes CASKERGIYEQYF.

This chain connects TRBV4-1 to TRBJ1-4; D is uncertain. CDR1 MGHRA and CDR2 YSYEKL come from the germline V gene. CDR3 size: 15 residues. V dropped 1 base and J dropped 1 base, with 7 bases sitting between them. In DNA, the CDR3 is TGCGCCAGCAGCCAAGGGATGGAAACTAATGAAAAACTGTTTTTT. Encoded protein: CASSQGMETNEKLFF.

The genes are TRBV10-2 and TRBJ1-2; no clear D gene. Germline assignment: CDR1 WSHSY and CDR2 SAAADI. The ends were cut back, 7 bases at V and 1 base at J, with 10 bases in the middle. There are 13 residues in the CDR3. Written as DNA, the CDR3 is TGCGCCAGCACTCCGGCGATTAACTATGGCTACACCTTC. Residues: CASTPAINYGYTF.

This clone was counted a few times. V gene TRBV5-1 combines with J gene TRBJ2-7; unclear D gene. This CDR3 spans 12 amino acids. The V gene lost 1 base and the J gene lost 3 bases, with 5 bases spanning the gap. From germline, CDR1 is SGHRS and CDR2 YFSETQ. The CDR3 spells CASSLTDYEQYF. Here the CDR3 DNA reads TGCGCCAGCAGCTTGACCGACTACGAGCAGTACTTC.

This rearrangement joins TRBV29-1 to TRBJ2-7; 9 bases are a match to TRBD2. After removal of 3 bases from V and 3 bases from J, the junction contained 6 bases not matched to a gene. The CDR3 sequence is 14 residues long. Per germline, CDR1 SQVTM and CDR2 ANQGSEA. The CDR3 reads CSVEPVAGVYEQYF. In nucleotides, the CDR3 is TGCAGCGTTGAGCCAGTAGCGGGGGTCTACGAGCAGTACTTC.

This clone has just a few counts. The V and J genes are TRBV14 and TRBJ2-4; maybe TRBD1 (5 bases). The CDR3 has 13 residues. The germline V and J ends were trimmed by 3 bases and 8 bases, with 11 bases remaining between them. Germline lookup yields CDR1 SGHDN and CDR2 FVKESK. The CDR3 sequence: CASSQGQRDIQYF. Here the CDR3 DNA reads TGTGCCAGCAGCCAGGGGCAGCGAGACATTCAGTACTTC.

The V call is TRBV5-1, the J call TRBJ2-7; no reliable D call. The V gene's germline CDR1 is SGHRS and CDR2 YFSETQ. CDR3 length: 17 residues. The ends were cut back, 0 bases at V and 0 bases at J, with 16 bases in the middle. The CDR3 here is CASSLALLDGPSYEQYF. The CDR3 DNA sequence: TGCGCCAGCAGCTTGGCCCTCCTCGACGGGCCCTCCTACGAGCAGTACTTC.

The rearrangement joins TRBV2 to TRBJ1-5, with D unclear. Germline V gene data show CDR1 as SNHLY and CDR2 as FYNNEI. The ends were cut back, 6 bases at V and 5 bases at J, with 8 bases in the middle. There are 12 residues in the CDR3. CDR3 sequence (DNA): TGTGCCAGCAGGGGGATAGATCAGCCCCAGCATTTT. Its protein is CASRGIDQPQHF.

The genes are TRBV29-1 and TRBJ1-2; no firm D call. The CDR3 contains 11 residues. CDR1 and CDR2 (germline): SQVTM, ANQGSEA. Trimming pared 3 bases from V and 8 bases from J, leaving 10 bases between. The CDR3 here is CSVERRGGYTF. The CDR3 DNA follows: TGCAGCGTTGAGAGGCGGGGAGGCTACACCTTC.